These T cell receptor beta chains were read from a single sample in a study of T cells in Graves' hyperthyroidism and ophthalmopathy. TCRdb re-analysed the multiplex PCR reads in MiXCR, keeping a single row per CDR3 protein. Here the sample spans 300,000 to 450,000 distinct CDR3 sequences, 14% being singletons. Sequenced material: blood. All receptors derive from an older woman with Graves' hyperthyroidism. Both conserved end residues are part of each CDR3. The order of the fields is J gene, D gene, clone size, V gene, CDR3 DNA, CDR3 protein. The D gene is left open where the match is weak. Size values are once, few and many counts, or a class for expanded clones, and some rows have none.

>TRBJ2-1|TRBD1|many|TRBV28
TGTGCCAGCAGTTTCAACTCCGGGACAGGGGGCAGGGCGTGGGGTGAGCAGTTCTTC
CASSFNSGTGGRAWGEQFF
>TRBJ2-1|TRBD2|many|TRBV20-1
TGCAGTGCTAGAGGACACCCGGGACTAGCGACCCAGGGGGGTAGTGAGCAGTTCTTC
CSARGHPGLATQGGSEQFF
>TRBJ1-1|.|few|TRBV24-1
TGTGCCACCCGTTCGGCTAGGAACACTGAAGCTTTCTTT
CATRSARNTEAFF
>TRBJ2-7|TRBD2|.|TRBV2
TGTGCCAGCAGCGCTGGGACTACAGAGCAGTACTTC
CASSAGTTEQYF
>TRBJ2-6|TRBD1|.|TRBV7-2
TGTGCCAGCAGCGAAACCTGGACAGGGGGCTGGAGGGCCAACGTCCTGACTTTC
CASSETWTGGWRANVLTF
>TRBJ2-2|TRBD1|many|TRBV12-3/TRBV12-4
TGTGCCAGCAGTTTAGGGACAGGGTATACCGGGGAGCTGTTTTTT
CASSLGTGYTGELFF
>TRBJ2-7|TRBD1|few|TRBV19
TGTGCCAGTAGTATAACGTACAGGGGTTCCGAGCAGTACTTC
CASSITYRGSEQYF
>TRBJ2-3|.|many|TRBV11-3
TGTGCCAGCAGCGTGGGTGGGGATACGCAGTATTTT
CASSVGGDTQYF
>TRBJ2-6|TRBD1|few|TRBV27
TGTGCCAGCAGTAACAGGGGTTACGGCTCTGGGGCCAACGTCCTGACTTTC
CASSNRGYGSGANVLTF
>TRBJ2-7|.|many|TRBV5-5
TGTGCCAGCAGCTGGGGGGCGGGACTTAGCCACGAGCAGTACTTC
CASSWGAGLSHEQYF
>TRBJ2-5|.|many|TRBV7-6
TGTGCCAGCAGCTTGCGGGGACAGCAGGAGACCCAGTACTTC
CASSLRGQQETQYF
>TRBJ1-6|.|.|TRBV28
TGTGCCAGCAGTTTGGTCGTTTATAATTCACCCCTCCACTTT
CASSLVVYNSPLHF
>TRBJ2-7|.|many|TRBV6-1
TGTGCCAGCAGCGCCTTTGGTGGGGTTTCCTACGAGCAGTACTTC
CASSAFGGVSYEQYF
>TRBJ2-7|.|many|TRBV27
TGTGCCAGCAGTTTTTGGGCAGGGGCCTACTCCTACGAGCAGTACTTC
CASSFWAGAYSYEQYF
>TRBJ1-1|.|.|TRBV29-1
TGCAGCGTGCCTCGACCGTTGAACACTGAAGCTTTCTTT
CSVPRPLNTEAFF
>TRBJ1-1|.|many|TRBV20-1
TGCAGTGCTAGCTTGGCAGCACTGAACACTGAAGCTTTCTTT
CSASLAALNTEAFF
>TRBJ2-7|.|many|TRBV7-2
TGTGCCAGCAGCTTAGTCGCCGGCCTACGGGAGCAGTACTTC
CASSLVAGLREQYF
>TRBJ2-1|.|.|TRBV7-9
TGTGCCAGCAGTCTCCATGGGGTTACCACACGGCACTACAATGAGCAGTTCTTC
CASSLHGVTTRHYNEQFF
>TRBJ2-7|.|many|TRBV20-1
TGCAGTGCTAGCCTGGGGCAGAGCTCCTACGAGCAGTACTTC
CSASLGQSSYEQYF
>TRBJ1-1|.|many|TRBV30
TGTGCCTGGAGCCGAGGGGGTGGCGGGACTGAAGCTTTCTTT
CAWSRGGGGTEAFF
>TRBJ1-4|TRBD1|many|TRBV12-3/TRBV12-4
TGTGCCAGCAGTTTAGGTCGGACAGGGAGAGCGGCTAATCGTGAAAAACTGTTTTTT
CASSLGRTGRAANREKLFF
>TRBJ2-7|TRBD1|.|TRBV3-1
TGTGCCAGCAGCCACCCGGGACAGACCGACGAGCAGTACTTC
CASSHPGQTDEQYF
>TRBJ2-3|.|many|TRBV7-3
TGTGCCAGCAGCTTACAGGGGTCGGCAGATACGCAGTATTTT
CASSLQGSADTQYF
>TRBJ1-2|.|few|TRBV18
TGTGCCAGCTCACCCCCAACGGACACCTCTAACTATGGCTACACCTTC
CASSPPTDTSNYGYTF
>TRBJ2-3|.|few|TRBV3-1
TGTGCCAGCAGCCCCTCCGGGAATACGCAGTATTTT
CASSPSGNTQYF
>TRBJ2-7|TRBD2|few|TRBV5-1
TGCGCCAGCAGCCAAAGGACTAGCGGGAGGTACGAGCAGTACTTC
CASSQRTSGRYEQYF
>TRBJ2-2|TRBD2|many|TRBV7-8
TGTGCCAGCAGCTTAGGGGGCGGGAGGGTCACCGGGGAGCTGTTTTTT
CASSLGGGRVTGELFF
>TRBJ1-5|.|.|TRBV6-2/TRBV6-3
TGTGCCAGCAGTTACTCTATTGGACAGCGAGGGGGGCAGCCCCAGCATTTT
CASSYSIGQRGGQPQHF
>TRBJ1-5|.|.|TRBV5-5
TGTGCCAGCAGCTTCGTACCCCCACTAACAAGCAATCAGCCCCAGCATTTT
CASSFVPPLTSNQPQHF
>TRBJ2-2|.|few|TRBV7-8
TGTGCCAGCAGCTTCTTTGGGGGAGCCAACCCGAACACCGGGGAGCTGTTTTTT
CASSFFGGANPNTGELFF
>TRBJ2-1|TRBD2|many|TRBV5-1
TGCGCCAGCAGCCCACGACTAGCGGGAGGGGGAGATGAGCAGTTCTTC
CASSPRLAGGGDEQFF
>TRBJ2-5|TRBD2|many|TRBV2
TGTGCCAGCAGCGGACTAGCGGGAGGGAGTGGGGAGACCCAGTACTTC
CASSGLAGGSGETQYF
>TRBJ1-4|TRBD1|many|TRBV18
TGTGCCAGCTCACCGCCGGAAGGGACAGGGTTTGAAAAACTGTTTTTT
CASSPPEGTGFEKLFF
>TRBJ2-4|.|many|TRBV28
TGTGCCAGCAGTTTAACGGGAGTGACAAACGTGGCCAAAAACATTCAGTACTTC
CASSLTGVTNVAKNIQYF
>TRBJ2-3|.|many|TRBV5-1
TGCGCCAGCGGGAGAGACACAGATACGCAGTATTTT
CASGRDTDTQYF
>TRBJ2-7|.|few|TRBV10-3
TGTGCCATCAGTGCAGCTGGTTCTAAGGACGAGCAGTACTTC
CAISAAGSKDEQYF
>TRBJ2-7|.|few|TRBV29-1
TGCAGCGTTGTGGGGCATAGCTCCTACGAGCAGTACTTC
CSVVGHSSYEQYF
>TRBJ1-2|.|.|TRBV7-4
TGTGCCAGCAGCCCAGGAGGGCGGCCACAAAGGCGCTGCACCTTC
CASSPGGRPQRRCTF
>TRBJ2-4|.|few|TRBV6-1
TGTGCCAGCAGTGAAGCCCGGAGAGCCAAAAACATTCAGTACTTC
CASSEARRAKNIQYF
>TRBJ2-3|TRBD2|.|TRBV4-2
TGTGCCAGCAGCCAAGGTCTTCGGCTAGCGGGGAGAGCTAGCACAGATACGCAGTATTTT
CASSQGLRLAGRASTDTQYF
>TRBJ2-7|TRBD2|many|TRBV6-2/TRBV6-3
TGTGCCAGCAGTTACCCCCCCCTCGGGACTAGCGGGAGGTCCTACGAGCAGTACTTC
CASSYPPLGTSGRSYEQYF